This T cell receptor (beta chain) was captured by sequencing in a study of vaccination effects on CD4 cells after COVID-19. The CDR3 spans 14 residues. Trimming removed 4 bases from V and 5 bases from J; junction bases left unmatched: 2. From germline, CDR1 is WSHSY and CDR2 SAAADI. The data were produced by immunoSEQ multiplex PCR, yet TCRdb's version contains in-frame clones alone and is incomplete. The sample records about 38,000 clones, about two thirds being singletons. Comment on this clone: What it binds is unknown.

Prior to sequencing, the ViraFEST assay stimulated PBMC with viral peptide pools, which expanded the antigen-specific CD4+ T cells. Culturing for ten to eleven days preceded CD4+ T cell isolation. Nucleocapsid antibody tests were negative, and the vaccine recipients had no prior SARS-CoV-2 infection. The TCR comes from a human donor who received a COVID-19 vaccine. This sample comprised CD4+ T cells from PBMCs cultured with SARS-CoV-2 spike peptides, obtained before COVID-19 vaccination. This rearrangement joins TRBV10-2 to TRBJ1-6; 7 positions agree with TRBD1. Here the CDR3 reads CASSGDSDNSPLHF. CDR3 nucleotides: TGCGCCAGCAGTGGGGACAGTGATAATTCACCCCTCCACTTT.